The present T cell receptor (beta chain) was sequenced within a study of blood T cell repertoires in COVID-19. Study in general: The cDNA or gDNA used as material had been derived from T cells, B-cell-depleted T cells, or PBMCs.

The CDR3 is 17 amino acids. Germline loops: CDR1 PRHDT, CDR2 FYEKMQ (reference sequence). V was cut by 0 bases and J by 1 base, with 13 bases left in between. As handled by the study authors: Reference gene primer amplification gave nucleated cell count estimates. The data were produced by immunoSEQ multiplex PCR, yet TCRdb's version contains in-frame clones alone and is incomplete. V and J calls and clone size are as listed in that table; D and trimming were resolved from the DNA. Here the sample spans roughly 290,000 clones, 80% to 90% being singletons. Sequenced material: PBMCs or T cells enriched from blood (not recorded which). The source is a man aged 25 to 40 who had recovered from COVID-19. J is TRBJ1-3 and V is TRBV13; TRBD1 might be the D (6 bases). As DNA, the CDR3 is TGTGCCAGCAGCTTAGGCCTTGGACAGATGTCTGGAAACACCATATATTTT. It translates to CASSLGLGQMSGNTIYF.